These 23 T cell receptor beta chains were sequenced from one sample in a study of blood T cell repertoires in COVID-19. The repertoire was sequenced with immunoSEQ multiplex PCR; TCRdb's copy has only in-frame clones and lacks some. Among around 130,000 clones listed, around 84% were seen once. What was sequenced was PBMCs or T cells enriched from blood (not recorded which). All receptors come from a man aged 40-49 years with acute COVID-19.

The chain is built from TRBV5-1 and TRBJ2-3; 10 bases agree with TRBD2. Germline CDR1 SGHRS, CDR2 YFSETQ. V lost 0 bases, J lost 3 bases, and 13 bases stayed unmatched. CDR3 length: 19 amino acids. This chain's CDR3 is CASSLGSGGANFFTDTQYF. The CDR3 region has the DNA TGCGCCAGCAGCTTGGGAAGCGGGGGGGCAAATTTTTTTACAGATACGCAGTATTTT.

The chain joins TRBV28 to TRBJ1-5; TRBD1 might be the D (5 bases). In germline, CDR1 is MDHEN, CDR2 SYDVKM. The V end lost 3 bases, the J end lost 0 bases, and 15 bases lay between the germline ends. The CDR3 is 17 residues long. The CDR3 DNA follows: TGTGCCAGCAGTTTTGTGGTGGGGGGATATAGCAATCAGCCCCAGCATTTT. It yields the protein CASSFVVGGYSNQPQHF. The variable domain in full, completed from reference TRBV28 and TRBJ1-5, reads DVKVTQSSRYLVKRTGEKVFLECVQDMDHENMFWYRQDPGLGLRLIYFSYDVKMKEKGDIPEGYSVSREKKERFSLILESASTNQTSMYLCASSFVVGGYSNQPQHFGDGTRLSIL.

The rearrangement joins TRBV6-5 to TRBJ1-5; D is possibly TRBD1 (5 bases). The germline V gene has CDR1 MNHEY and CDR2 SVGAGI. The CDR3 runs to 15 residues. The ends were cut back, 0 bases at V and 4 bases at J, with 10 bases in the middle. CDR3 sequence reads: CASSYSGVTNQPQHF. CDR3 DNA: TGTGCCAGCAGTTACTCAGGGGTCACTAATCAGCCCCAGCATTTT.

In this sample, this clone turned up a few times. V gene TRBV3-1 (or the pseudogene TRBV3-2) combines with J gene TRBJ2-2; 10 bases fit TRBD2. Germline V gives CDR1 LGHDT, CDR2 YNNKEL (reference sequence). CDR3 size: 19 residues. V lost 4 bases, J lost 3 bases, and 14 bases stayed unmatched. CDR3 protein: CASSPLSQAGGADTGELFF. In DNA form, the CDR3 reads TGTGCCAGCAGCCCTCTTTCGCAAGCGGGGGGGGCGGACACCGGGGAGCTGTTTTTT.

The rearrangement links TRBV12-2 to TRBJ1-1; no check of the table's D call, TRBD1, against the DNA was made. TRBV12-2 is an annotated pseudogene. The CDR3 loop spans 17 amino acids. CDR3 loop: CASREDRGRLGCTEAFF. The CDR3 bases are TGTGCAAGTCGCGAAGACAGGGGGCGACTTGGGTGCACTGAAGCTTTCTTT.

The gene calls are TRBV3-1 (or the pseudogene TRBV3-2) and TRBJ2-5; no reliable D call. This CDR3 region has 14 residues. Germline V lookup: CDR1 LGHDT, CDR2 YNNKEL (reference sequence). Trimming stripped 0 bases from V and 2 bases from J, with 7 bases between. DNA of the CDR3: TGTGCCAGCAGCCAAGAGGGCTTTCAAGAGACCCAGTACTTC. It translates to CASSQEGFQETQYF.

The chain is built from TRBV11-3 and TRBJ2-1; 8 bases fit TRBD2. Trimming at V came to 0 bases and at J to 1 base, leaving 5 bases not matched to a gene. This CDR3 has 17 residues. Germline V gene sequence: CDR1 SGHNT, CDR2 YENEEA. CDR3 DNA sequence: TGTGCCAGCAGCTTAGAGGGCGGGGGGACATCCTACAATGAGCAGTTCTTC. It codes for CASSLEGGGTSYNEQFF.

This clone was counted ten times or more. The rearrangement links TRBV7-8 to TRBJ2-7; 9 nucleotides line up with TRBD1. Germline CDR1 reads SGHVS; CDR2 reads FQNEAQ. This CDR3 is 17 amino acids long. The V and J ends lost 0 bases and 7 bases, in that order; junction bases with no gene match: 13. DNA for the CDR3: TGTGCCAGCAGCTTAGCGGCACCGGGACAGGGAGTCACGGAGCAGTACTTC. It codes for CASSLAAPGQGVTEQYF.

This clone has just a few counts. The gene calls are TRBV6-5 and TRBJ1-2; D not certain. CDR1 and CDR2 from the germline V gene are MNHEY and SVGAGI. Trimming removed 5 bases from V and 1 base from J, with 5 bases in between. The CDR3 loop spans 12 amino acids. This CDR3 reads CASSQVNYGYTF. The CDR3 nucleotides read TGTGCCAGCAGTCAGGTTAACTATGGCTACACCTTC.

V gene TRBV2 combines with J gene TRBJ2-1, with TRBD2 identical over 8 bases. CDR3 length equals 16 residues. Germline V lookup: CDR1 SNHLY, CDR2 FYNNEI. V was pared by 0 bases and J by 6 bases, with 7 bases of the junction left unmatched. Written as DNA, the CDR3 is TGTGCCAGCAGTGAAGCTAGCGGGAATCGTGGCAATGAGCAGTTCTTC. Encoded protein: CASSEASGNRGNEQFF.

The CDR3 bases are TGTGCCAGCAGCTCAGGACAGGGGCAATCCTACGAGCAGTACTTC. This gives the protein CASSSGQGQSYEQYF. The V call is TRBV7-9, the J call TRBJ2-7; 9 positions agree with TRBD1. V gave up 4 bases and J gave up 1 base; unmatched junction bases: 5. The CDR3 spans 15 residues. Germline CDR1 is SEHNR and CDR2 is FQNEAQ (reference sequence).

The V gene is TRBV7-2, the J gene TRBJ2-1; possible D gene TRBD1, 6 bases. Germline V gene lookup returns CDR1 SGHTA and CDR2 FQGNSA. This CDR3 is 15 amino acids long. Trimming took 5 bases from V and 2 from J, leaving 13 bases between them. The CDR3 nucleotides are TGTGCCAGCAGCCCCAACAGGGAAACCTACAATGAGCAGTTCTTC. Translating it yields CASSPNRETYNEQFF.

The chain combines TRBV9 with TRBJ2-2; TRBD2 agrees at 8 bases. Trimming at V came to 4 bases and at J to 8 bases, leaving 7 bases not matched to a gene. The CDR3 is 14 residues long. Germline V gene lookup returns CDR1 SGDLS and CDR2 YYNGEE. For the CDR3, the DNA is TGTGCCAGCAGCCCTTGGGAGCGGGGGGGGGAGCTGTTTTTT. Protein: CASSPWERGGELFF.

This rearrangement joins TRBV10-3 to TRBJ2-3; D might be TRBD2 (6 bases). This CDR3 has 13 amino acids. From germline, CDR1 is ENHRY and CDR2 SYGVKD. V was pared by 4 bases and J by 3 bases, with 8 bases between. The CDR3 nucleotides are TGTGCCATCAGTGGCCGGGGGACAGATACGCAGTATTTT. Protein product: CAISGRGTDTQYF.

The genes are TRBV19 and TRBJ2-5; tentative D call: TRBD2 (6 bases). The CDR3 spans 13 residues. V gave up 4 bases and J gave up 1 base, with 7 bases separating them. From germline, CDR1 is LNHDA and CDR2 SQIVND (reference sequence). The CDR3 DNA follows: TGTGCCAGTAGTAAGGGACTCCAAGAGACCCAGTACTTC. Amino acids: CASSKGLQETQYF.

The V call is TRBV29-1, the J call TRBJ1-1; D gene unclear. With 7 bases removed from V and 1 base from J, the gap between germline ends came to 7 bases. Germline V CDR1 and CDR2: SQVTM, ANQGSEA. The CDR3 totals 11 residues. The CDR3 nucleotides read TGCAGCGCTAGCAAGAACACTGAAGCTTTCTTT. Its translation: CSASKNTEAFF.

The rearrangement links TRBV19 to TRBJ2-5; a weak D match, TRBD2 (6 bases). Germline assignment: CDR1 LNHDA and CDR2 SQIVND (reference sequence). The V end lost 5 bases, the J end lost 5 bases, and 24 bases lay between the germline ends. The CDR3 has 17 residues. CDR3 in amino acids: CASSPLAGLTRRETQYF. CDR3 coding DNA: TGTGCCAGTAGTCCTCTGGCGGGACTCACGCGGCGGGAGACCCAGTACTTC.

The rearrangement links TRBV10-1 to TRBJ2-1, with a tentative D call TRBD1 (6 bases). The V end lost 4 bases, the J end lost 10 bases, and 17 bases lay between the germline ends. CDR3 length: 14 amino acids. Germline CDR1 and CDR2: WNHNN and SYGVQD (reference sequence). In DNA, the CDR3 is TGCGCCAGCAGTGGCGCACGGACAGCAAGCGAGCAGTTCTTC. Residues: CASSGARTASEQFF.

The CDR3 loop reads CASSPGQEGNTIYF. The CDR3 DNA reads as TGTGCCAGCAGCCCGGGACAGGAAGGAAACACCATATATTTT. The chain uses TRBV3-1 (or the pseudogene TRBV3-2) and TRBJ1-3; 8 bases are a match to TRBD1. This CDR3 region has 14 residues. V was pared by 4 bases and J by 4 bases, with 3 bases of the junction left unmatched. Germline V gives CDR1 LGHDT, CDR2 YNNKEL (reference sequence).

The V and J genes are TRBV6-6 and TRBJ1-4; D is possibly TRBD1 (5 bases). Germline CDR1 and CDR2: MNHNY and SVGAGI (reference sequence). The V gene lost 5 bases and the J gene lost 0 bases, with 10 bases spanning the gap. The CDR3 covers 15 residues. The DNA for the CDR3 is TGTGCCAGCAGTGAGGAACAGGCAACTAATGAAAAACTGTTTTTT. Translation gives CASSEEQATNEKLFF.

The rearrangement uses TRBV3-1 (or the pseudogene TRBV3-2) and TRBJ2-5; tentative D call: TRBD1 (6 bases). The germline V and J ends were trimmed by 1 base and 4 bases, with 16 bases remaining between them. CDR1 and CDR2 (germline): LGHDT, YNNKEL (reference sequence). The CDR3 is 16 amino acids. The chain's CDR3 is CASSQVTGQGRETQYF. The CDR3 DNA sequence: TGTGCCAGCAGCCAAGTGACCGGGCAGGGGAGAGAGACCCAGTACTTC.

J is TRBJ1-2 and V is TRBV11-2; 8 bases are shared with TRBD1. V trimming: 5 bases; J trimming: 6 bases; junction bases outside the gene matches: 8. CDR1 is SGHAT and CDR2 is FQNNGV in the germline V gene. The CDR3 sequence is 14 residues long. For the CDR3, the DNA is TGTGCCAGCAGCATTAACACAGGGGGTAATGGCTACACCTTC. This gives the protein CASSINTGGNGYTF.

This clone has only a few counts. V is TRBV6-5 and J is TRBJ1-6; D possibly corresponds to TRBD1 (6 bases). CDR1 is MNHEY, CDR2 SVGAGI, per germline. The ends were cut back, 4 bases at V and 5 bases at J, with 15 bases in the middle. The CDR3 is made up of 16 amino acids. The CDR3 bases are TGTGCCAGCAGTTTTCAGGGGCCCCTTAATAATTCACCCCTCCACTTT. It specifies CASSFQGPLNNSPLHF.